The 24 T cell receptor beta chains presented below share a single source sample, sequenced in a study of T cell clonotyping in hematopoietic cell transplantation (TCRdb year 2021). The library was built by means of the immunoSEQ multiplex PCR assay. As stored in TCRdb, this immuneACCESS dataset retains in-frame rearrangements with V and J assigned. A fraction of the clones does not appear; measured against another copy, unresolved V genes explain less than half of the discrepancy, and the remainder lacks a known reason. The sample yields roughly 14,000 clones; 80% to 90% were counted once. Around 4.5% of the sample lies in the top ten. Sequencing input: peripheral blood mononuclear cells. These receptors were taken from a woman aged 40 to 50 in good health. Some clones in this sample may be carry-over from other donors' samples.

V is TRBV7-9 and J is TRBJ2-3, with D unresolved. Per the germline V gene, CDR1 is SEHNR and CDR2 is FQNEAQ (reference sequence). Trimming stripped 4 bases from V and 7 bases from J, with 6 bases between. The CDR3 loop spans 11 amino acids. The CDR3 region is CASSSRYTQYF. CDR3 DNA sequence: TGTGCCAGCAGCTCACGTTATACGCAGTATTTT.

This clone has a single count. The J gene is TRBJ1-5, the V gene TRBV19; no firm D call. V was pared by 3 bases and J by 0 bases, with 9 bases between. The CDR3 has 15 amino acids. CDR1 LNHDA and CDR2 SQIVND come from the germline V gene (reference sequence). CDR3 sequence (DNA): TGTGCCAGTAGTATGTGGGAGTATAGCAATCAGCCCCAGCATTTT. Amino acid sequence: CASSMWEYSNQPQHF.

This chain uses TRBV19 with TRBJ1-5, with 7 bases matching TRBD1. Trimming at V came to 3 bases and at J to 1 base, leaving 3 bases not matched to a gene. The germline V gene has CDR1 LNHDA and CDR2 SQIVND (reference sequence). This CDR3 spans 15 amino acids. The DNA for the CDR3 is TGTGCCAGTAGTATGACAGGGTGGAGCAATCAGCCCCAGCATTTT. It is translated as CASSMTGWSNQPQHF.

This clone was recorded only once. V and J are TRBV5-6 and TRBJ2-7; tentative D call: TRBD2 (6 bases). Trimming shortened V by 1 base and J by 0 bases, and 23 bases separated the two germline ends. This CDR3 is 19 amino acids long. Looked up from germline, CDR1 is SGHDT and CDR2 is YYEEEE. CDR3 residues: CASSLSDPGGALLSYEQYF. The CDR3 DNA reads TGTGCCAGCAGCTTGTCGGACCCTGGCGGGGCCCTTCTCTCCTACGAGCAGTACTTC.

The rearrangement uses TRBV5-1 and TRBJ2-5; D not certain. The CDR3 totals 15 residues. V was clipped by 2 bases and J by 1 base, with 12 bases between them. The germline gives CDR1 SGHRS, CDR2 YFSETQ. The CDR3 loop is CASSFILGFQETQYF. Written as DNA, the CDR3 is TGCGCCAGCAGCTTCATATTAGGTTTCCAAGAGACCCAGTACTTC.

CDR3 in amino acids: CASRPDGANYGYTF. The CDR3 DNA reads TGTGCCAGCAGACCTGACGGGGCTAACTATGGCTACACCTTC. The chain recombines TRBV2 with TRBJ1-2; unclear D gene. CDR3 length: 14 residues. Trimming left V 6 bases short and J 0 bases short, with 11 bases between. Germline values: CDR1 SNHLY, CDR2 FYNNEI.

The rearrangement uses TRBV15 and TRBJ1-2, with D perhaps matching TRBD1 (6 bases). The CDR3 is 14 residues long. Germline V gene sequence: CDR1 LNHNV, CDR2 YYDKDF (reference sequence). V dropped 0 bases and J dropped 4 bases, with 9 bases sitting between them. CDR3 bases: TGTGCCACCAGCAGAGAAGGGGGGAGCTATGGCTACACCTTC. Amino acids: CATSREGGSYGYTF.

V is TRBV28 and J is TRBJ2-6; D uncertain. Germline CDR1 is MDHEN and CDR2 is SYDVKM. The CDR3 is 15 residues long. V was pared by 3 bases and J by 0 bases, with 6 bases between. CDR3 sequence: CASSLGRSGANVLTF. The CDR3 region has the DNA TGTGCCAGCAGTTTGGGCCGCTCTGGGGCCAACGTCCTGACTTTC.

The rearrangement joins TRBV21-1 to TRBJ2-7; the DNA was not used to check the table's D call, TRBD2. TRBV21-1 is marked as a pseudogene. CDR3 length equals 15 residues. The CDR3: CASSKVGGGPHEQYF. CDR3 bases: TGTGCCAGCAGCAAAGTGGGAGGCGGGCCCCACGAGCAGTACTTC.

This chain uses TRBV29-1 with TRBJ1-1; D may be TRBD1 (5 bases). Germline V gives CDR1 SQVTM, CDR2 ANQGSEA. The V gene lost 5 bases and the J gene lost 1 base, with 8 bases spanning the gap. The CDR3 length is 12 residues. CDR3 DNA: TGCAGCGTTCGAAGGGGGAACACTGAAGCTTTCTTT. It specifies CSVRRGNTEAFF.

This chain links TRBV5-6 with TRBJ1-2, with unresolved D. The CDR3 is 12 residues long. V was shortened by 3 bases and J by 4 bases, with 7 bases between the two germline ends. Per germline, CDR1 SGHDT and CDR2 YYEEEE. The DNA of the CDR3 is TGTGCCAGCAGCTCAACCATCTATGGCTACACCTTC. This encodes CASSSTIYGYTF.

The chain has TRBV29-1 and TRBJ1-1; no reliable D call. The CDR3 sequence is 11 residues long. Germline V gives CDR1 SQVTM, CDR2 ANQGSEA. Trimming left V 4 bases short and J 11 bases short, with 14 bases between. CDR3 residues: CSVARERGAFF. In DNA, the CDR3 is TGCAGCGTTGCCCGGGAGCGAGGGGCTTTCTTT. The full variable domain, in which reference TRBV29-1 and TRBJ1-1 provide the parts outside the CDR3, is SAVISQKPSRDICQRGTSLTIQCQVDSQVTMMFWYRQQPGQSLTLIATANQGSEATYESGFVIDKFPISRPNLTFSTLTVSNMSPEDSSIYLCSVARERGAFFGQGTRLTVV.

This clone was recorded only once. The chain recombines TRBV6-6 with TRBJ1-3; 7 bases match TRBD1. Germline CDR1 and CDR2: MNHNY and SVGAGI (reference sequence). V was pared by 4 bases and J by 2 bases, with 2 bases of the junction left unmatched. The CDR3 is made up of 14 amino acids. This CDR3 reads CASSSGQAGNTIYF. In DNA form, the CDR3 reads TGTGCCAGCAGTTCCGGACAGGCTGGAAACACCATATATTTT.

This clone was recorded once. The chain combines TRBV12-5 with TRBJ2-7; D is uncertain. V shed 2 bases and J shed 3 bases, with 5 bases lying between them. The CDR3 totals 12 residues. Per the germline V gene, CDR1 is LGHNT and CDR2 is FRNRAP. CDR3 residues: CASGLLNYEQYF. The CDR3, as DNA: TGTGCTAGTGGTTTGTTGAACTACGAGCAGTACTTC.

This clone was counted a few times. This chain joins TRBV9 and TRBJ1-5; D perhaps matches TRBD1 (6 bases). Trimming cost V 4 bases and J 0 bases, with 14 bases left between them. This CDR3 has 16 amino acids. Germline CDR1 is SGDLS and CDR2 is YYNGEE. The CDR3 DNA is TGTGCCAGCAGCCCAGGGGAGACATATAGCAATCAGCCCCAGCATTTT. As protein: CASSPGETYSNQPQHF.

This clone was detected once. This chain links TRBV11-3 with TRBJ1-1, with D possibly TRBD1 on 5 matching bases. The germline V gene encodes CDR1 SGHNT and CDR2 YENEEA. V was clipped by 3 bases and J by 1 base, with 9 bases between them. This CDR3 is 14 amino acids long. The CDR3: CASSFSGENTEAFF. The CDR3 DNA reads TGTGCCAGCAGCTTCTCGGGGGAGAACACTGAAGCTTTCTTT.

The gene calls are TRBV30 and TRBJ1-1; TRBD1 is a possible D gene (5 bases). The CDR3 covers 12 residues. Germline assignment: CDR1 GTSNPN and CDR2 SVGIG (reference sequence). V lost 5 bases to trimming and J lost 7 bases, with 14 bases between them. The CDR3 DNA sequence: TGTGCCTGGGGGGGAGGGCAGAATGAAGCTTTCTTT. The encoded protein is CAWGGGQNEAFF.

The genes are TRBV18 and TRBJ2-3; no reliable D call. The V gene's germline CDR1 is KGHSH and CDR2 LQKENI. The CDR3 is made up of 15 amino acids. Trimming left V 4 bases short and J 4 bases short, with 15 bases between. The CDR3 region has the DNA TGTGCCAGCTCACTACCGTTCAGGCTATCAGATACGCAGTATTTT. Translating gives CASSLPFRLSDTQYF.

V and J are TRBV5-1 and TRBJ2-1, with D possibly matching TRBD1 (5 bases). CDR3 length: 16 residues. Germline CDR1 SGHRS, CDR2 YFSETQ. Trimming stripped 3 bases from V and 6 bases from J, with 19 bases between. The CDR3 DNA reads as TGCGCCAGCAGCTCCTCGTCCAGGGATGGTGGCAATGAGCAGTTCTTC. It yields the protein CASSSSSRDGGNEQFF.

This chain uses TRBV19 with TRBJ2-7, with TRBD2 matching 7 bases. The CDR3 is 15 amino acids. CDR1 is LNHDA and CDR2 is SQIVND in the germline V gene (reference sequence). The ends lost 0 bases at V and 5 bases at J; junction bases unmatched: 7. CDR3 loop: CASSIDQRLAHEQYF. The CDR3 DNA sequence: TGTGCCAGTAGTATAGATCAACGACTAGCCCACGAGCAGTACTTC.

This chain connects TRBV2 to TRBJ1-2; 10 nucleotides agree with TRBD1. Trimming took 5 bases from V and 4 from J; bases not matched to a gene: 7. Looked up from germline, CDR1 is SNHLY and CDR2 is FYNNEI. This CDR3 comprises 15 residues. Written as DNA, the CDR3 is TGTGCCAGCAGTTCACCGGGACAGGGGCTCTATGGCTACACCTTC. This gives the protein CASSSPGQGLYGYTF.

For the CDR3, the DNA is TGTGCCAGCAGTGCCGGGACAGGGACTTTTGGCTACACCTTC. Protein sequence: CASSAGTGTFGYTF. The chain recombines TRBV6-4 with TRBJ1-2; TRBD1 matches at 9 bases. V trimming: 4 bases; J trimming: 7 bases; junction bases outside the gene matches: 7. This CDR3 has 14 residues. CDR1 and CDR2 from the germline V gene are MRHNA and SNTAGT.

This clone occurred once. The rearrangement links TRBV30 to TRBJ1-4, with 8 bases identical to TRBD1. Germline trimming cut 0 bases from V and 3 bases from J; bases unmatched to any gene: 3. CDR1 and CDR2 from the germline V gene are GTSNPN and SVGIG (reference sequence). This CDR3 comprises 15 residues. This CDR3 reads CAWSVRTGPNEKLFF. In DNA, the CDR3 is TGTGCCTGGAGTGTACGGACAGGGCCTAATGAAAAACTGTTTTTT.

V gene TRBV6-4 combines with J gene TRBJ2-1, with 11 positions matching TRBD2. The CDR3 covers 14 residues. J lost 6 bases, V lost 4 bases, and 2 bases had no gene match. Germline values: CDR1 MRHNA, CDR2 SNTAGT. In DNA, the CDR3 is TGTGCCAGCAGTGGTAGCGGGAGGGGCAATGAGCAGTTCTTC. This sequence encodes CASSGSGRGNEQFF.